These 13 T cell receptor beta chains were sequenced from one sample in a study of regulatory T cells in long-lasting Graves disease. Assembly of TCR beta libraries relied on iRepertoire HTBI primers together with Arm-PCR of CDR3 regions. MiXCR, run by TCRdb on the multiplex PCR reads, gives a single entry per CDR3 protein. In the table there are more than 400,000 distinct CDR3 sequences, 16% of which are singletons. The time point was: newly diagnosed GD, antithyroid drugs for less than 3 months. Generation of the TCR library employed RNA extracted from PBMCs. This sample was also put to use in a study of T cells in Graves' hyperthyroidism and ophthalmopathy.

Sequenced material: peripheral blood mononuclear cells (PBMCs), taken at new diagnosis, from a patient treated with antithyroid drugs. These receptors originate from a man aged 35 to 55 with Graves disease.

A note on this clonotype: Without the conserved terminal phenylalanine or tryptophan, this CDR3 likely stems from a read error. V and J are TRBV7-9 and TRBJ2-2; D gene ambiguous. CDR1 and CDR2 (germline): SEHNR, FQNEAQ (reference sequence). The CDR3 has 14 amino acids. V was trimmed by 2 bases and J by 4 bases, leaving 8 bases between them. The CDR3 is CASSLSGRTGELFL. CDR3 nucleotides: TGTGCCAGCAGCTTATCGGGTCGCACCGGGGAGCTGTTTTTG.

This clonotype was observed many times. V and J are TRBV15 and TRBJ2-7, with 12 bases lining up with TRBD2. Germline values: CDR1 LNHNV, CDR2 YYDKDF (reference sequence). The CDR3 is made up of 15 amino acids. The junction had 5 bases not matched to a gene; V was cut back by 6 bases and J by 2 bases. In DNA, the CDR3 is TGTGCCACCAGACGCAGGACTAGCGGGACCTACGAGCAGTACTTC. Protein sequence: CATRRRTSGTYEQYF.

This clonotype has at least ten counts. CDR3 nucleotides: TGTGCCAGCAGCCAAGTAGGCACTGAAGCTTTCTTT. Translating it yields CASSQVGTEAFF. The chain has TRBV3-1 and TRBJ1-1; D uncertain. Germline loops: CDR1 LGHDT, CDR2 YNNKEL (reference sequence). This CDR3 comprises 12 residues. V gave up 1 base and J gave up 4 bases, with 4 bases separating them. Based on the CDR3 plus reference TRBV3-1 and TRBJ1-1, the full variable domain is DTAVSQTPKYLVTQMGNDKSIKCEQNLGHDTMYWYKQDSKKFLKIMFSYNNKELIINETVPNRFSPKSPDKAHLNLHINSLELGDSAVYFCASSQVGTEAFFGQGTRLTVV.

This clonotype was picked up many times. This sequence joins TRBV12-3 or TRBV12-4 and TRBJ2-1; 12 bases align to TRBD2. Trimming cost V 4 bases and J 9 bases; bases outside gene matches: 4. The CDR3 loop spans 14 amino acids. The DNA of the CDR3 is TGTGCCAGCAGTTCCTCTAGCGGGAGGGCTGAGCAGTTCTTC. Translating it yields CASSSSSGRAEQFF.

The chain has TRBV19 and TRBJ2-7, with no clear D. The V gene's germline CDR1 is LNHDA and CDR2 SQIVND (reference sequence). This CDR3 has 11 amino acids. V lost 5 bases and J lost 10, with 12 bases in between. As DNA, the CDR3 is TGTGCCAGTAGTCCTTCGAAGGGTCAGTACTTC. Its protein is CASSPSKGQYF. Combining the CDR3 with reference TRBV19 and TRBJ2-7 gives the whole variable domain DGGITQSPKYLFRKEGQNVTLSCEQNLNHDAMYWYRQDPGQGLRLIYYSQIVNDFQKGDIAEGYSVSREKKESFPLTVTSAQKNPTAFYLCASSPSKGQYFGPGTRLTVT.

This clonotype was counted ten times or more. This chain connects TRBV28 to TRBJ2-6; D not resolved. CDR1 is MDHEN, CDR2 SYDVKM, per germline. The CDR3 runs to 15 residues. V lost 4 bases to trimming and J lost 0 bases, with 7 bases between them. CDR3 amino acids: CASSSRASGANVLTF. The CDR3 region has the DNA TGTGCCAGCAGTTCTAGGGCCTCTGGGGCCAACGTCCTGACTTTC.

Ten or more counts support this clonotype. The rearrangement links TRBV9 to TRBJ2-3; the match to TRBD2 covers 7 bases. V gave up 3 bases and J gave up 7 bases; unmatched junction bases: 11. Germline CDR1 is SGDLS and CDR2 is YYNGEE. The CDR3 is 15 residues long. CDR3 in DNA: TGTGCCAGCAGCGGGGGGACTAAAGGGTCCAATACGCAGTATTTT. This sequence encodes CASSGGTKGSNTQYF.

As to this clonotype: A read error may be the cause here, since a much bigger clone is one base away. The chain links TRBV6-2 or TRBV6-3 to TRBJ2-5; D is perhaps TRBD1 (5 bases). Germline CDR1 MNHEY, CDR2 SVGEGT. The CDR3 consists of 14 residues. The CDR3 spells CTSSEQVFGETQYF. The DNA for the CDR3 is TGTACCAGCAGTGAACAGGTGTTCGGGGAGACCCAGTACTTC.

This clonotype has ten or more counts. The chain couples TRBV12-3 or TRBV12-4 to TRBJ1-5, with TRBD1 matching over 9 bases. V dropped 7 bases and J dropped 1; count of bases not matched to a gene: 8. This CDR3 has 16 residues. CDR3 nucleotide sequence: TGTGCCAGCAAGGTGGGACAGGGTTTGAGCAATCAGCCCCAGCATTTT. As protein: CASKVGQGLSNQPQHF.

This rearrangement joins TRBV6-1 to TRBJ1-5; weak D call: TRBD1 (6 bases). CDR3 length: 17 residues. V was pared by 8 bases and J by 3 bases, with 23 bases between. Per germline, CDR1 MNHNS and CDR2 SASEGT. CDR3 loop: CASCSHFLQGLNQPQHF. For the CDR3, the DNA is TGTGCCAGCTGCTCACATTTTTTACAGGGACTCAATCAGCCCCAGCATTTT.

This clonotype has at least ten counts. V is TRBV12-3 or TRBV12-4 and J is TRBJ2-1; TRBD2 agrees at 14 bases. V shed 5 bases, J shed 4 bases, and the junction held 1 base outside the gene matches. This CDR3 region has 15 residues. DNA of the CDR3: TGTGCCAGCAGTAGGACTAGCGGGAGGTACAATGAGCAGTTCTTC. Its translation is CASSRTSGRYNEQFF.

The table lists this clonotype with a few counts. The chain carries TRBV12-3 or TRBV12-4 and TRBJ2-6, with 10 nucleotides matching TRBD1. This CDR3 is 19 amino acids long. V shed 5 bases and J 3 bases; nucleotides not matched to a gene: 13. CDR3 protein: CASSPPATGQGFGANVLTF. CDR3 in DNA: TGTGCCAGCAGTCCGCCGGCCACGGGACAGGGGTTTGGGGCCAACGTCCTGACTTTC.

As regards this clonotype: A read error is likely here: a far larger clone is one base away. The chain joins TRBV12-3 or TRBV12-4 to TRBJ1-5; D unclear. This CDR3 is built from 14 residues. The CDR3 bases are TGTGCCAGCAGTTTAGACTCTAGCAGTCAGCCCCAGCATTTT. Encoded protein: CASSLDSSSQPQHF.